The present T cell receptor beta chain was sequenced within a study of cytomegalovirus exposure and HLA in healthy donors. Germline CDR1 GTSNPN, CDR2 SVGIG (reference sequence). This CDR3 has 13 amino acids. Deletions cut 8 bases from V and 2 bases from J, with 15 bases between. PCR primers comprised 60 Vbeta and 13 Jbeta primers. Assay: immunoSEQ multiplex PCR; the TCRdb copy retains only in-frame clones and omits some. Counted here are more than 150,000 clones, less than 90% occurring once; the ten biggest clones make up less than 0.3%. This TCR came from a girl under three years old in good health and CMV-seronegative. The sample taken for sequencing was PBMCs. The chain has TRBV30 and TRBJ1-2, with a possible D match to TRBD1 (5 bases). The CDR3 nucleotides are TGTGCCGGAATCCGGGGGGAAAACTATGGCTACACCTTC. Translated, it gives CAGIRGENYGYTF. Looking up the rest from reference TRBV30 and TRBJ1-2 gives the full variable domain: SQTIHQWPATLVQPVGSPLSLECTVEGTSNPNLYWYRQAAGRGLQLLFYSVGIGQISSEVPQNLSASRPQDRQFILSSKKLLLSDSGFYLCAGIRGENYGYTFGSGTRLTVV.